This T cell receptor beta chain was recorded in a study of blood T cell repertoires in COVID-19. Turning to the study itself: Researchers got acute and convalescent COVID-19 samples from the United States, Italy and Spain. From T cells, B-cell-depleted T cells, or PBMCs came the material, which was cDNA or gDNA.

The CDR3 covers 13 residues. With 6 bases clipped from V and 6 bases from J, the junction kept 7 bases outside the gene matches. Germline V lookup: CDR1 MNHEY, CDR2 SVGAGI. Authors' processing steps: Amplification of reference gene primers was used by the study to estimate nucleated cell counts. Assay used: immunoSEQ multiplex PCR; TCRdb lists only in-frame clones, some missing. V and J calls and clone size are as listed in that table; D and trimming were resolved from the DNA. The table records about 50,000 clones, 85% to 95% of them present only once. The chain carries TRBV6-5 and TRBJ2-7, with 8 nucleotides matching TRBD2. The sequencing sample was made of peripheral blood. The TCR sequence derives from an elderly woman with acute or convalescent COVID-19. This CDR3 is CASRPPGGVEQYF. The CDR3 DNA reads TGTGCCAGCAGACCCCCGGGAGGGGTCGAGCAGTACTTC.